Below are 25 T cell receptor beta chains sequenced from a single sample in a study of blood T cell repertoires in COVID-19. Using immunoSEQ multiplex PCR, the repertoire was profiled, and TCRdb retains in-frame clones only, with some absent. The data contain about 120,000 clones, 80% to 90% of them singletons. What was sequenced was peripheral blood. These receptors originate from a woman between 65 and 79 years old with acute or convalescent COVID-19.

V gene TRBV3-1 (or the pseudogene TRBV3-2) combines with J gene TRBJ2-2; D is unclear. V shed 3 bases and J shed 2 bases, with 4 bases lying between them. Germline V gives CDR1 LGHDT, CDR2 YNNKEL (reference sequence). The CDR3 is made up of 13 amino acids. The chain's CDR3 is CASSHTNTGELFF. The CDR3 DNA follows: TGTGCCAGCAGCCACACAAACACCGGGGAGCTGTTTTTT.

Here the CDR3 reads CASSESGLSNQPQHF. The CDR3 coding sequence is TGTGCCAGCAGTGAATCAGGGTTAAGCAATCAGCCCCAGCATTTT. The chain is built from TRBV6-1 and TRBJ1-5; maybe TRBD1 (5 bases). From germline, CDR1 is MNHNS and CDR2 SASEGT. The CDR3 loop spans 15 amino acids. V was cut by 2 bases and J by 1 base, with 9 bases left in between.

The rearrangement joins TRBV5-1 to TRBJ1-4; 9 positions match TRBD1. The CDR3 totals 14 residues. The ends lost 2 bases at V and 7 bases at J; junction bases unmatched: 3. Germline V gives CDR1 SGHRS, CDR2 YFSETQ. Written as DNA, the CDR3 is TGCGCCAGCAGCTTCGGGACAGGGCTTGAAAAACTGTTTTTT. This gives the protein CASSFGTGLEKLFF. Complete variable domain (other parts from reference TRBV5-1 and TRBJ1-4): KAGVTQTPRYLIKTRGQQVTLSCSPISGHRSVSWYQQTPGQGLQFLFEYFSETQRNKGNFPGRFSGRQFSNSRSEMNVSTLELGDSALYLCASSFGTGLEKLFFGSGTQLSVL.

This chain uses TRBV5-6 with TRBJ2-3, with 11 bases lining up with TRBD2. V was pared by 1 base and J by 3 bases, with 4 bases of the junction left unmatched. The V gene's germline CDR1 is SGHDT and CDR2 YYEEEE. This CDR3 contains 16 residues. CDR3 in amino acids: CASSLLASGRTDTQYF. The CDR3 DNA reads TGTGCCAGCAGCTTGTTAGCTAGCGGGAGGACAGATACGCAGTATTTT. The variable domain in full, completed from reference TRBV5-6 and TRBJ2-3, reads DAGVTQSPTHLIKTRGQQVTLRCSPKSGHDTVSWYQQALGQGPQFIFQYYEEEERQRGNFPDRFSGHQFPNYSSELNVNALLLGDSALYLCASSLLASGRTDTQYFGPGTRLTVL.

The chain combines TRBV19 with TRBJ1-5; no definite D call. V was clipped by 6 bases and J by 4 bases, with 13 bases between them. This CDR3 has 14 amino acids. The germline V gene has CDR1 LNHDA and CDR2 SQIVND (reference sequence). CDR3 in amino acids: CASSKDGGNQPQHF. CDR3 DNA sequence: TGTGCCAGTAGCAAGGACGGAGGGAATCAGCCCCAGCATTTT.

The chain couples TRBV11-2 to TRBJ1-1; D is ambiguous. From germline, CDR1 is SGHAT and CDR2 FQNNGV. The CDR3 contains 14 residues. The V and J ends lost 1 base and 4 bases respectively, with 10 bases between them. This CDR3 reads CASSLVGVGTEAFF. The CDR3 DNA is TGTGCCAGCAGCTTAGTCGGGGTAGGCACTGAAGCTTTCTTT.

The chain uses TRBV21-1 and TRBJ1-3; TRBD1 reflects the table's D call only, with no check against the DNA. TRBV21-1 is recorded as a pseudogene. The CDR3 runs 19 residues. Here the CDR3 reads CASSHRDRGVLCSGNTIYF. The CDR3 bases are TGTGCCAGCAGCCACCGGGACAGGGGCGTACTCTGTTCTGGAAACACCATATATTTT.

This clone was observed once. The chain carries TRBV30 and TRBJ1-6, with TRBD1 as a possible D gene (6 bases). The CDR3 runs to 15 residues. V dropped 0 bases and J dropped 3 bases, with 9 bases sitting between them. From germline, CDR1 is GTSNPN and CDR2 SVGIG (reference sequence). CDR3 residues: CAWSVGGVYNSPLHF. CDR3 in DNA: TGTGCCTGGAGTGTTGGGGGCGTCTATAATTCACCCCTCCACTTT.

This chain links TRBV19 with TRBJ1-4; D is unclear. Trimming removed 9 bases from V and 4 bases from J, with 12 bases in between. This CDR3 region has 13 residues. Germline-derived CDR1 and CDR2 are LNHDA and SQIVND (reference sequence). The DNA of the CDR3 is TGTGCCAGGCTGGGGAGCTTTAATGAAAAACTGTTTTTT. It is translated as CARLGSFNEKLFF.

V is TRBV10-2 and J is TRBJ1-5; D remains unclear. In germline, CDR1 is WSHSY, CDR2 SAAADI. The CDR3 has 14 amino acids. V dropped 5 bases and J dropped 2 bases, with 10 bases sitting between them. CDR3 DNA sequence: TGCGCCAGCAGTAACGGTTATGGCAATCAGCCCCAGCATTTT. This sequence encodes CASSNGYGNQPQHF.

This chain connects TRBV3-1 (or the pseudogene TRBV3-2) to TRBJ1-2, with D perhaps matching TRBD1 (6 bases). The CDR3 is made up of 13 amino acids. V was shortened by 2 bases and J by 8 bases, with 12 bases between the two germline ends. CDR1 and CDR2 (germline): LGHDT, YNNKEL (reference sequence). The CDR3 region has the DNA TGTGCCAGCAGCCAATTTGAGGGGGACGGCTACACCTTC. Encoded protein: CASSQFEGDGYTF.

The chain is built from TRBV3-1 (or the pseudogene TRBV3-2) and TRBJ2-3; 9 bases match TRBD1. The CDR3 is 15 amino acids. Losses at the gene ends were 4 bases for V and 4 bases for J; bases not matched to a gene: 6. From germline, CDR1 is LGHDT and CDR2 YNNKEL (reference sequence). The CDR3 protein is CASSLGTGSADTQYF. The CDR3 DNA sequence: TGTGCCAGCAGCCTTGGGACAGGGTCTGCAGATACGCAGTATTTT.

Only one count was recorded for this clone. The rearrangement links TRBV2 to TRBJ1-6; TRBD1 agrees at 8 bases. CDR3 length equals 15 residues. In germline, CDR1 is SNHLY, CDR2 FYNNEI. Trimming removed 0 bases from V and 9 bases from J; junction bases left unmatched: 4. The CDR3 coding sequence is TGTGCCAGCAGTGAAGCTGTGACAGGGGTTTCACCCCTCCACTTT. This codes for CASSEAVTGVSPLHF.

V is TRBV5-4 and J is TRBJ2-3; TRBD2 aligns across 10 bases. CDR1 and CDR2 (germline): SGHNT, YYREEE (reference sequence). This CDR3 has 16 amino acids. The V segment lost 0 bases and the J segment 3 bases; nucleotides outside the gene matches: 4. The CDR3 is CASSLASGSITDTQYF. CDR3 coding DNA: TGTGCCAGCAGCTTGGCTAGCGGGAGTATTACAGATACGCAGTATTTT.

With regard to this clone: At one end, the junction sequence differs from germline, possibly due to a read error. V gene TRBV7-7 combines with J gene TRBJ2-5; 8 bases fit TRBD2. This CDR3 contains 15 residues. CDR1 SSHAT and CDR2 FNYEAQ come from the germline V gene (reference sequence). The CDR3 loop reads CASSLGTSLRETQYF. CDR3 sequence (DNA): TGTGCTAGCAGCTTAGGGACTAGTTTAAGAGAGACCCAGTACTTC.

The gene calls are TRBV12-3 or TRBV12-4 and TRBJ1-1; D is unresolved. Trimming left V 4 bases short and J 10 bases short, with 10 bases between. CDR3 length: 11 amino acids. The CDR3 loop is CASSSTMGAFF. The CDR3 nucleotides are TGTGCCAGCAGTTCAACTATGGGAGCTTTCTTT.

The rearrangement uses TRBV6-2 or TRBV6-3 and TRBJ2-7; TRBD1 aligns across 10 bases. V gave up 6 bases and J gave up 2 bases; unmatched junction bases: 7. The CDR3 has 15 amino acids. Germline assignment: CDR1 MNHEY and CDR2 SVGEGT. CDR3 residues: CASSETGTGAYEQYF. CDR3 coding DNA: TGTGCCAGCAGCGAGACCGGGACAGGGGCCTACGAGCAGTACTTC.

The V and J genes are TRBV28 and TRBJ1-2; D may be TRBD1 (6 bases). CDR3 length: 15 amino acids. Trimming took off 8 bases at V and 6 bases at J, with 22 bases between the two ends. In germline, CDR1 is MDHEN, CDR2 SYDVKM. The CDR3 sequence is CASDKGDLLSHGYTF. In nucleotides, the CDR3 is TGTGCCAGCGATAAGGGGGACCTTCTATCCCATGGCTACACCTTC.

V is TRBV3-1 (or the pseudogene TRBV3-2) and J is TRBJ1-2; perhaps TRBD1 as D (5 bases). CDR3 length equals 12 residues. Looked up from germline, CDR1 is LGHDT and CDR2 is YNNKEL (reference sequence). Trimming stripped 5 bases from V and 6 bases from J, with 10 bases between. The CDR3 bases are TGTGCCAGCAGCATTGACAGACATGGCTACACCTTC. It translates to CASSIDRHGYTF.

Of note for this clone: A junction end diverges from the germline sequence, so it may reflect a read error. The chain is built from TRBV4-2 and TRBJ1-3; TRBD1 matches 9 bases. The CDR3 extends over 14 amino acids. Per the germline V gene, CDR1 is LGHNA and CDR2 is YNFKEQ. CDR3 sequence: CASSPQGAGNTIYF. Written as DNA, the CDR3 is TGTGCCAGCAGCCCACAGGGGGCTGGGAACACCATATATTTT.

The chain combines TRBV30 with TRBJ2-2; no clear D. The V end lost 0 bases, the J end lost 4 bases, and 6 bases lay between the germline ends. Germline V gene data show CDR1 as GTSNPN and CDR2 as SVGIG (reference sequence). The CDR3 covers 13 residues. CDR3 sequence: CAWSVQSTGELFF. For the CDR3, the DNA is TGTGCCTGGAGTGTACAGAGCACCGGGGAGCTGTTTTTT.

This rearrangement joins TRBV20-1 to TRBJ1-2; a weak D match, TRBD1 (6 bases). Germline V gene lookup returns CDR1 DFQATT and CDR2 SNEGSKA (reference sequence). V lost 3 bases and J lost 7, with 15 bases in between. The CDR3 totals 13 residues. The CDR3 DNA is TGCAGTGCTAGTTCAGGGGTCCAAGGTGGCTACACCTTC. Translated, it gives CSASSGVQGGYTF.

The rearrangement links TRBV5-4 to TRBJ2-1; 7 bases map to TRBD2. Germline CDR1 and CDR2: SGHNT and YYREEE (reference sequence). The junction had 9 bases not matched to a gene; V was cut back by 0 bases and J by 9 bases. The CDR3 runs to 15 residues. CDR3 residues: CASSLVVPSGTEQFF. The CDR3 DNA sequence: TGTGCCAGCAGCTTGGTGGTCCCTAGCGGTACTGAGCAGTTCTTC.

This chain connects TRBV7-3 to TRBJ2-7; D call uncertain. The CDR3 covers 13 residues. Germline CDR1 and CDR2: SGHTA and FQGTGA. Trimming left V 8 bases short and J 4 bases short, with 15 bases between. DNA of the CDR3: TGTGCCAGCGGCCCAGGCGATAGGTACGAGCAGTACTTC. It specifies CASGPGDRYEQYF.

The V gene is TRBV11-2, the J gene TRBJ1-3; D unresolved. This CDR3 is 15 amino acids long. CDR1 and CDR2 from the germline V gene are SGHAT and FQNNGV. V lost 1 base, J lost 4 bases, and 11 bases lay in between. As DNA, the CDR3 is TGTGCCAGCAGCTTAGTTCGTTCTGGCGGAAACACCATATATTTT. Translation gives CASSLVRSGGNTIYF.